Below, one T cell receptor beta chain is given with its context. Deletions cut 0 bases from V and 2 bases from J, with 14 bases between. The germline CDR1 and CDR2 sequences are SGHAT and FQNNGV. The CDR3 length is 17 residues. The protocol was immunoSEQ multiplex PCR, while the TCRdb copy is restricted to in-frame clones and leaves out a portion. The top ten hold less than 2% of the sample, which has 350,000 to 400,000 clones, roughly nine tenths seen once. The participants were between 18 and 89 years old and came from roughly 24 US areas. This entry belongs to a study of blood T cell repertoires in COVID-19.

The rearrangement links TRBV11-2 to TRBJ1-5; D possibly corresponds to TRBD1 (5 bases). This TCR was sampled from a woman in her thirties who had recovered from COVID-19. Sequencing was carried out using PBMCs or T cells enriched from blood (not recorded which). The CDR3 sequence is CASSLDPWGKGNQPQHF. CDR3 nucleotides: TGTGCCAGCAGCTTAGATCCTTGGGGCAAGGGCAATCAGCCCCAGCATTTT.